This is a list of T cell receptor beta chains from one sample in a study of CD8 T cells in Susac syndrome. One entry per CDR3 protein, called by TCRdb with MiXCR from the immunoSEQ multiplex PCR reads. The table records about 180,000 distinct CDR3 sequences, around 94% of them present only once. What was sequenced was CD4+ T cells from PBMCs. The receptors shown here come from a human donor with Susac syndrome. CDR3s include the opening cysteine and the closing phenylalanine or tryptophan. The D gene is left open where the match is weak. Only some rows state a clone size, as once, few, many or a class for expanded clones.

v_gene: TRBV28; len: 14; d_gene: -; j_gene: TRBJ1-1; abundance: -; CDR3aa: CGSNEGPMNTEAFF; CDR3nt: TGTGGGAGCAATGAGGGACCCATGAACACTGAAGCTTTCTTT
v_gene: TRBV4-1; len: 15; d_gene: -; j_gene: TRBJ2-5; abundance: few; CDR3aa: CASSQDGATQETQYF; CDR3nt: TGCGCCAGCAGCCAAGATGGTGCCACCCAAGAGACCCAGTACTTC
v_gene: TRBV10-3; len: 16; d_gene: -; j_gene: TRBJ2-1; abundance: -; CDR3aa: CAINGAGKGSYNEQFF; CDR3nt: TGTGCCATCAATGGGGCGGGAAAGGGCTCCTACAATGAGCAGTTCTTC
v_gene: TRBV29-1; len: 8; d_gene: -; j_gene: TRBJ2-1; abundance: -; CDR3aa: CSVEGQFF; CDR3nt: TGCAGCGTTGAGGGGCAGTTCTTC
v_gene: TRBV29-1; len: 13; d_gene: TRBD1; j_gene: TRBJ1-2; abundance: once; CDR3aa: CSVGQGARSGYTF; CDR3nt: TGCAGCGTTGGACAGGGGGCGCGGAGTGGCTACACCTTC
v_gene: TRBV19; len: 14; d_gene: -; j_gene: TRBJ1-2; abundance: -; CDR3aa: CASSRGAANYGYTF; CDR3nt: TGTGCCAGTAGTAGGGGGGCAGCTAACTATGGCTACACCTTC
v_gene: TRBV10-3; len: 19; d_gene: -; j_gene: TRBJ2-1; abundance: once; CDR3aa: CAISDPDSVVVSSYNEQFF; CDR3nt: TGTGCCATCAGTGACCCTGACAGCGTGGTAGTAAGCTCCTACAATGAGCAGTTCTTC
v_gene: TRBV20-1; len: 15; d_gene: TRBD1; j_gene: TRBJ2-7; abundance: -; CDR3aa: CSAGVTGTGDYEQYF; CDR3nt: TGCAGTGCGGGCGTTACCGGGACAGGGGACTACGAGCAGTACTTC
v_gene: TRBV7-9; len: 13; d_gene: -; j_gene: TRBJ1-1; abundance: few; CDR3aa: CASSLGFGTEAFF; CDR3nt: TGTGCCAGCAGCTTGGGGTTTGGCACTGAAGCTTTCTTT
v_gene: TRBV7-2; len: 15; d_gene: TRBD2; j_gene: TRBJ2-1; abundance: -; CDR3aa: CASSLELAGGRINFF; CDR3nt: TGTGCCAGCAGCTTAGAGCTAGCGGGGGGGCGAATTAATTTCTTC
v_gene: TRBV20-1; len: 15; d_gene: -; j_gene: TRBJ2-1; abundance: -; CDR3aa: CSARDGIASYNEQFF; CDR3nt: TGCAGTGCTAGAGATGGGATAGCGTCCTACAATGAGCAGTTCTTC
v_gene: TRBV7-9; len: 15; d_gene: TRBD1; j_gene: TRBJ2-1; abundance: -; CDR3aa: CASSLDRGSYNEQFF; CDR3nt: TGTGCCAGCAGCTTAGACAGGGGCTCCTACAATGAGCAGTTCTTC
v_gene: TRBV7-8; len: 18; d_gene: TRBD1; j_gene: TRBJ2-7; abundance: -; CDR3aa: CASSLGRFLGQQPYEQYF; CDR3nt: TGTGCCAGCAGCTTAGGGCGGTTCCTGGGACAGCAACCTTACGAGCAGTACTTC
v_gene: TRBV20-1; len: 10; d_gene: -; j_gene: TRBJ2-7; abundance: -; CDR3aa: CSAESYEQYF; CDR3nt: TGCAGTGCGGAGAGTTACGAGCAGTACTTC
v_gene: TRBV20-1; len: 15; d_gene: TRBD1; j_gene: TRBJ2-3; abundance: -; CDR3aa: CSARPGQGHTDTQYF; CDR3nt: TGCAGTGCTAGACCGGGACAGGGACACACAGATACGCAGTATTTT
v_gene: TRBV4-3; len: 17; d_gene: TRBD1; j_gene: TRBJ1-2; abundance: -; CDR3aa: CASSQAGRQGGIYGYTF; CDR3nt: TGCGCCAGCAGCCAGGCCGGACGACAGGGAGGGATTTATGGCTACACCTTC
v_gene: TRBV20-1; len: 13; d_gene: -; j_gene: TRBJ1-2; abundance: -; CDR3aa: CSAREPGKDGYTF; CDR3nt: TGCAGTGCTAGAGAGCCAGGGAAGGATGGCTACACCTTC
v_gene: TRBV7-2; len: 14; d_gene: -; j_gene: TRBJ1-5; abundance: -; CDR3aa: CASSLYPGNQPQHF; CDR3nt: TGTGCCAGCAGCTTATATCCGGGTAATCAGCCCCAGCATTTT
v_gene: TRBV7-9; len: 16; d_gene: TRBD1; j_gene: TRBJ2-7; abundance: once; CDR3aa: CASSLGRDRNLYEQYF; CDR3nt: TGTGCCAGCAGCTTAGGCAGGGACAGAAACCTCTACGAGCAGTACTTC
v_gene: TRBV12-3/TRBV12-4; len: 11; d_gene: -; j_gene: TRBJ2-1; abundance: few; CDR3aa: CASSSTNEQFF; CDR3nt: TGTGCCAGCAGTTCGACTAATGAGCAGTTCTTC
v_gene: TRBV18; len: 15; d_gene: -; j_gene: TRBJ2-5; abundance: -; CDR3aa: CASSPPSIPQETQYF; CDR3nt: TGTGCCAGCTCACCACCGAGCATCCCACAAGAGACCCAGTACTTC
v_gene: TRBV29-1; len: 12; d_gene: -; j_gene: TRBJ2-7; abundance: -; CDR3aa: CSALTVSYEQYF; CDR3nt: TGCAGCGCCCTGACAGTCTCCTACGAGCAGTACTTC
v_gene: TRBV13; len: 17; d_gene: -; j_gene: TRBJ2-6; abundance: -; CDR3aa: CASSPPAGGAGANVLTF; CDR3nt: TGTGCCAGCAGCCCCCCCGCCGGGGGTGCTGGGGCCAACGTCCTGACTTTC
v_gene: TRBV6-2/TRBV6-3; len: 16; d_gene: TRBD1; j_gene: TRBJ1-1; abundance: -; CDR3aa: CASSPGQGLENTEAFF; CDR3nt: TGTGCCAGCAGCCCTGGACAGGGCCTCGAGAACACTGAAGCTTTCTTT
v_gene: TRBV12-3/TRBV12-4; len: 13; d_gene: -; j_gene: TRBJ1-6; abundance: -; CDR3aa: CASSSGESLALHF; CDR3nt: TGTGCCAGCAGTTCCGGGGAGAGCTTAGCCCTCCACTTT
v_gene: TRBV20-1; len: 14; d_gene: TRBD2; j_gene: TRBJ2-3; abundance: -; CDR3aa: CSAREGGRSDTQYF; CDR3nt: TGCAGTGCTAGAGAGGGCGGGAGATCAGATACGCAGTATTTT
v_gene: TRBV24-1; len: 13; d_gene: TRBD1; j_gene: TRBJ2-1; abundance: -; CDR3aa: CATSDLDRNEQFF; CDR3nt: TGTGCCACCAGTGATCTGGACAGGAATGAGCAGTTCTTC
v_gene: TRBV18; len: 15; d_gene: -; j_gene: TRBJ1-5; abundance: -; CDR3aa: CASSQGVNENQPQHF; CDR3nt: TGTGCCAGCTCCCAGGGTGTCAATGAAAATCAGCCCCAGCATTTT
v_gene: TRBV4-3; len: 16; d_gene: -; j_gene: TRBJ2-4; abundance: -; CDR3aa: CASSPRGPPNGDIQYF; CDR3nt: TGCGCCAGCAGCCCGAGGGGACCTCCTAATGGGGACATTCAGTACTTC
v_gene: TRBV29-1; len: 16; d_gene: -; j_gene: TRBJ1-2; abundance: -; CDR3aa: CSVENTAREHNYGYTF; CDR3nt: TGCAGCGTTGAAAATACAGCAAGGGAACACAACTATGGCTACACCTTC
v_gene: TRBV20-1; len: 14; d_gene: -; j_gene: TRBJ1-2; abundance: -; CDR3aa: CSAFRAAVGYGYTF; CDR3nt: TGCAGTGCTTTTAGGGCAGCAGTCGGCTATGGCTACACCTTC
v_gene: TRBV10-3; len: 10; d_gene: -; j_gene: TRBJ1-2; abundance: -; CDR3aa: CAISESRYTF; CDR3nt: TGTGCCATCAGTGAGTCCCGCTACACCTTC
v_gene: TRBV5-1; len: 15; d_gene: TRBD1; j_gene: TRBJ1-1; abundance: -; CDR3aa: CASSLLTGLDTEAFF; CDR3nt: TGCGCCAGCAGCTTGCTGACAGGGCTGGACACTGAAGCTTTCTTT
v_gene: TRBV29-1; len: 14; d_gene: -; j_gene: TRBJ1-3; abundance: -; CDR3aa: CSTWGGYSGNTIYF; CDR3nt: TGCAGTACTTGGGGAGGGTATTCTGGAAACACCATATATTTT
v_gene: TRBV30; len: 15; d_gene: TRBD1; j_gene: TRBJ2-7; abundance: -; CDR3aa: CAWAKSGQGDYEQYF; CDR3nt: TGTGCCTGGGCCAAATCGGGACAGGGGGACTACGAGCAGTACTTC
v_gene: TRBV7-9; len: 14; d_gene: -; j_gene: TRBJ1-2; abundance: -; CDR3aa: CASSWDGTNYGYTF; CDR3nt: TGTGCCAGCAGTTGGGACGGTACTAACTATGGCTACACCTTC
v_gene: TRBV12-3/TRBV12-4; len: 16; d_gene: -; j_gene: TRBJ1-2; abundance: -; CDR3aa: CASSSFLGRARYGYTF; CDR3nt: TGTGCCAGCAGTTCCTTCCTGGGGAGGGCCCGCTATGGCTACACCTTC
v_gene: TRBV30; len: 14; d_gene: -; j_gene: TRBJ2-6; abundance: -; CDR3aa: CAWSVAGGANVLTF; CDR3nt: TGTGCCTGGAGTGTAGCCGGGGGGGCCAACGTCCTGACTTTC
v_gene: TRBV3-1; len: 12; d_gene: -; j_gene: TRBJ2-7; abundance: -; CDR3aa: CAKEGGPYEQYF; CDR3nt: TGTGCCAAAGAGGGCGGCCCCTACGAGCAGTACTTC
v_gene: TRBV29-1; len: 13; d_gene: -; j_gene: TRBJ2-3; abundance: -; CDR3aa: CSVEGSLGDTQYF; CDR3nt: TGCAGCGTTGAAGGCTCTTTGGGAGATACGCAGTATTTT
v_gene: TRBV2; len: 17; d_gene: -; j_gene: TRBJ2-2; abundance: -; CDR3aa: CASGLLTGAGIAGELFF; CDR3nt: TGTGCCAGCGGACTCCTCACGGGGGCAGGGATCGCCGGGGAGCTGTTTTTT
v_gene: TRBV4-3; len: 14; d_gene: -; j_gene: TRBJ2-7; abundance: -; CDR3aa: CASSQSRREYEQYF; CDR3nt: TGCGCCAGCAGCCAGTCGAGGAGGGAATACGAGCAGTACTTC
v_gene: TRBV5-1; len: 15; d_gene: TRBD2; j_gene: TRBJ2-1; abundance: few; CDR3aa: CASSLAGGRYNEQFF; CDR3nt: TGTGCCAGCAGCTTAGCGGGGGGGCGGTACAATGAGCAGTTCTTC
v_gene: TRBV6-5; len: 12; d_gene: -; j_gene: TRBJ2-5; abundance: few; CDR3aa: CASSELGGTQYF; CDR3nt: TGTGCCAGCAGTGAGCTGGGGGGCACCCAGTACTTC
v_gene: TRBV5-1; len: 14; d_gene: -; j_gene: TRBJ2-2; abundance: -; CDR3aa: CASSLEGKSGELFF; CDR3nt: TGCGCCAGCAGCTTAGAGGGGAAGTCCGGGGAGCTGTTTTTT
v_gene: TRBV5-1; len: 14; d_gene: -; j_gene: TRBJ2-3; abundance: -; CDR3aa: CASSSKAGTDTQYF; CDR3nt: TGCGCCAGCAGCTCGAAGGCTGGCACAGATACGCAGTATTTT
v_gene: TRBV20-1; len: 14; d_gene: -; j_gene: TRBJ2-7; abundance: once; CDR3aa: CSARKGEARYEQYF; CDR3nt: TGCAGTGCTAGAAAAGGAGAAGCGCGCTACGAGCAGTACTTC
v_gene: TRBV28; len: 13; d_gene: TRBD1; j_gene: TRBJ1-2; abundance: -; CDR3aa: CASSQGQGNGYTF; CDR3nt: TGTGCCAGCAGTCAGGGACAGGGAAACGGCTACACCTTC
v_gene: TRBV6-2/TRBV6-3; len: 13; d_gene: -; j_gene: TRBJ2-1; abundance: -; CDR3aa: CASSPHPLNEQFF; CDR3nt: TGTGCCAGCAGTCCTCACCCCTTGAATGAGCAGTTCTTC